The following is a T cell receptor (beta chain) sequence with its context. Its cognate antigen is unknown. This record belongs to a study of shared clonotypes between healthy human individuals. On the study more broadly: There were three CD4 naive, three CD4 memory, two CD8 naive and one CD8 memory plates per donor.

The CDR3 is 14 amino acids. V lost 0 bases to trimming and J lost 5 bases, with 12 bases between them. The V gene's germline CDR1 is SGHNT and CDR2 YYREEE (reference sequence). Study donors comprised healthy, HIV-negative adults devoid of recent acute infection or vaccination. Study-wide points: Naive subsets generally exceeded memory subsets in estimated richness.

Original processing methods: Junction-only immunoSEQ data arrived without quality scores, meaning filtering differed. Data came from immunoSEQ multiplex PCR; TCRdb stores just in-frame clones and leaves some out. That table furnishes V, J and clone size, whereas the DNA furnished D and trimming. The sample has under 2,500,000 clones, approximately 95% seen once. The chain employs TRBV5-4 and TRBJ2-7; tentatively, D is TRBD1 or TRBD2 (5 bases each). The receptor was derived from a young man in good health. Sequenced material: naive CD4+ T cells sorted from blood. Indicated subset: CD45RA+ positively selected. Here the CDR3 reads CASSLAREFNEQYF. Here the CDR3 DNA reads TGTGCCAGCAGCTTGGCCAGGGAGTTCAACGAGCAGTACTTC.